The clone carrying this T cell receptor (beta chain) was seen a few times. Its antigen remains unidentified. The table came from immunoSEQ multiplex PCR; TCRdb's copy has only in-frame clones and leaves some out. This sample carries 45,000 to 55,000 clones, 55% to 75% of them seen once, and the ten largest clones take less than 2%. CDR1 and CDR2 from the germline V gene are SGHTS and YDEGEE. The V end was cut by 5 bases, the J end by 7 bases, with 24 bases between. The CDR3 covers 17 residues. This record comes from a study of STAT5B mutations in CD4+ large granular lymphocyte leukemia. Study outcomes and limitations: Without HLA matching, higher CD4+ than CD8+ T-LGLL clonality could reflect small sample size. 8/27 top patient clones versus 2/35 control clones were TRBV06-family. No patients shared main leukemic clonotypes, though around 25% appeared at low frequency elsewhere.

Sequencing was carried out using CD4+ T cells from blood buffy coats. This chain connects TRBV5-8 to TRBJ2-2, with D possibly matching TRBD1 (6 bases). The TCR sequence derives from a human donor in good health. This CDR3 reads CASSRRVDSAILGELFF. CDR3 bases: TGTGCCAGCAGTCGAAGGGTGGACAGCGCAATTCTCGGGGAGCTGTTTTTT.